This TCR beta chain is drawn from a study of cytomegalovirus exposure and HLA in healthy donors. Details on this clone: Antigen specificity is unknown.

The study ran its PCR with 60 Vbeta and 13 Jbeta primers. The repertoire was sequenced with immunoSEQ multiplex PCR; TCRdb's copy has only in-frame clones and lacks some. The repertoire includes some 150,000 clones, about 80% of them detected once, and roughly 4.2% sits in the top ten. The germline V gene encodes CDR1 SEHNR and CDR2 FQNEAQ (reference sequence). V was trimmed by 5 bases and J by 0 bases, leaving 23 bases between them. The CDR3 is 19 amino acids. Findings of the study overall: It was shown in a later analysis that HLA-associated TCR beta chains were more clonally expanded than other, equally common chains. Near-uniform donor sequencing depth was presumed by presence/absence analyses.

The receptor was isolated from a man in his forties in good health and CMV-seropositive. The sequenced material came from PBMCs. The chain joins TRBV7-9 to TRBJ2-1; the D gene is possibly TRBD1 (8 bases). CDR3 DNA: TGTGCCAGCAGCCCCGAAACATGGGACAGGACTAGCTCCTACAATGAGCAGTTCTTC. Translation gives CASSPETWDRTSSYNEQFF.